The source of this T cell receptor beta chain is a study of blood T cells in healthy people across ages. This clonotype was counted ten times or more. Antigen: not known. V lost 5 bases, J lost 2 bases, and 9 bases stayed unmatched. The CDR3 is made up of 16 amino acids. Overall study findings and caveats: Investigators treated diversity estimates from one million T cells as underestimates.

A second PCR of about 6 to 12 cycles used a sample-barcoded 5' primer and a J-beta primer mix. Paired-end reads containing CDR3 totaled no fewer than 2.5 million for each sample. TCRdb fed the 5' RACE reads into MiXCR, producing one record per CDR3 protein. The sample contains approximately 800,000 distinct CDR3 sequences, approximately 35% of which appear only once. This chain links TRBV12-3 or TRBV12-4 with TRBJ2-3, with 8 bases that match TRBD1. The clonotype comes from a man younger than 30 in good health. The sequencing sample was made of blood. The CDR3, as DNA: TGTGCCAGCAGTAACCCCGGGACAGGCTTCACAGATACGCAGTATTTT. Residues: CASSNPGTGFTDTQYF.